This T cell receptor beta chain was recorded in a study of CD8 T cells in ankylosing spondylitis. Regarding this clonotype: Its antigen is not known.

TCRdb processed the 5' RACE reads anew with MiXCR; each CDR3 protein has one entry. The table includes hundreds of thousands of distinct CDR3 sequences, 7% to 10% detected once. Findings and limits, study-wide: Previous work reported some of these motif variants in the synovial fluid and blood of reactive arthritis. In ankylosing spondylitis patients, matched synovial fluid reportedly showed significant enrichment of disease-linked clones. Blood from ankylosing spondylitis patients appeared to carry a characteristic eight-variant TCR beta motif.

The germline V and J ends were trimmed by 10 bases and 0 bases, with 16 bases remaining between them. Germline CDR1 and CDR2: ENHRY and SYGVKD. The CDR3 runs 15 residues. The J gene is TRBJ2-1, the V gene TRBV10-3; D is ambiguous. The receptor's source is a female donor with ankylosing spondylitis or in good health (not recorded which). The specimen sequenced was blood, either unsorted or a sorted T cell fraction (not recorded which). CDR3 residues: CATGKLSASYNEQFF. In DNA, the CDR3 is TGTGCCACCGGCAAGTTGAGTGCCTCCTACAATGAGCAGTTCTTC.